This T cell receptor beta chain was profiled in a study of blood T cell repertoires in COVID-19. Original data processing: Amplification with reference gene primers provided the estimates of nucleated cell counts. TCRdb keeps only in-frame clones here, not all; method: immunoSEQ multiplex PCR. V, J and clone size reflect that table, while D and trimming were determined from the DNA. The repertoire holds some 200,000 clones, with 75% to 90% as singletons. Trimming removed 3 bases from V and 0 bases from J, with 9 bases in between. Germline CDR1 reads MDHEN; CDR2 reads SYDVKM. The CDR3 is 16 residues long.

This chain links TRBV28 with TRBJ1-6, with D hard to call. The sample comprised PBMCs or T cells enriched from blood (not recorded which). The TCR was taken from a woman under 30 in a cohort exposed to, infected with or recovered from COVID-19 (not recorded which). In DNA, the CDR3 is TGTGCCAGCAGTTTGTTAGAGAGCTCCTATAATTCACCCCTCCACTTT. Its translation is CASSLLESSYNSPLHF.